What follows is one T cell receptor (beta chain) and its context. Its antigen remains undetermined. Base-call qualities are not available, and no considerably larger clone is one nucleotide away. The sample is drawn from a study of T cell changes during pregnancy in multiple sclerosis (dated by TCRdb to between 2019 and 2020). Broadly, across the study: The study examined how the T cell repertoire changed over the course of pregnancy in women with multiple sclerosis.

CDR1 is given as MNHNS and CDR2 as SASEGT, both from the germline V gene. Spanning cysteine to phenylalanine, the CDR3 consists of 17 amino acids. Kept here is only the CDR3 DNA, which spans 51 bases and is read in frame from base 1. Between the V and J ends, shortened by 2 bases and 3 bases respectively, the junction contains 19 bases. Libraries were made using the immunoSEQ multiplex PCR assay. This is the immuneACCESS table as TCRdb keeps it, with only in-frame sequences that have V and J called. A part of the clones is gone; compared with another copy, unresolved V genes explain less than half, and the rest is unexplained. In this sample the table shows around 30,000 clones, 75% to 95% of which occur a single time. Together, the top ten hold around 4.5% of the sample.

Rearrangement joined TRBV6-1 to TRBJ1-1, with no confident D gene call. The sample consisted of CD8+ T cells from peripheral blood mononuclear cells, taken in the second trimester of pregnancy. This TCR was sampled from a female donor with multiple sclerosis, enrolled in a pregnancy study. The CDR3 reads CASSEQLAGNPHTEAFF. The nucleotide sequence is TGTGCCAGCAGTGAACAGCTGGCAGGTAATCCGCACACTGAAGCTTTCTTT.